This record concerns one T cell receptor beta chain sequence. Antigen unknown. The data are from a study of radiotherapy plus CTLA-4 blockade in lung cancer. Turning to the study itself: The study recorded objective responses in 18% of patients and disease control in around 33%. Overall study findings and caveats: Clones of tumor-derived TCRs expanded in blood after radiotherapy plus ipilimumab.

Germline-derived CDR1 and CDR2 are PRHDT and FYEKMQ (reference sequence). This CDR3 spans 15 amino acids. Deletions cut 5 bases from V and 5 bases from J, with 18 bases between. Profiling relied on immunoSEQ multiplex PCR, and the TCRdb table lists in-frame clones only, not all of them. The sample includes fewer than 140,000 clones, more than 75% of them seen just once. The sample here was peripheral blood, taken from a patient treated with radiotherapy plus ipilimumab. The receptor was derived from a human donor with non-small cell lung cancer that progressed on radiotherapy plus ipilimumab. Some clones in this sample may be carry-over from other donors' samples. This sequence joins TRBV13 and TRBJ1-1, with TRBD1 as a possible D gene (5 bases). In DNA, the CDR3 is TGTGCCAGCAGCACTCCTCAGGGCCCGAGGACTGAAGCTTTCTTT. Residues: CASSTPQGPRTEAFF.